The 22 T cell receptor beta chains listed next were all sequenced from one sample in a study of cytotoxic CD8 clonotypes in ibrutinib-treated CLL. Clones were read by immunoSEQ multiplex PCR, and TCRdb kept only the in-frame ones, dropping some. The sample lists 150,000 or so clones; 80% to 90% were seen once. Specimen: PBMCs, collected after 24 months of ibrutinib treatment. The receptors here all came from a human donor with chronic lymphocytic leukemia.

This chain connects TRBV7-3 to TRBJ2-7; tentatively, D is TRBD2 (5 bases). Trimming removed 5 bases at V and 4 bases at J, with 18 bases between. This CDR3 spans 15 amino acids. Germline loops: CDR1 SGHTA, CDR2 FQGTGA. The chain's CDR3 is CASSPTPGNPYEQYF. CDR3 bases: TGTGCCAGCAGCCCTACACCGGGGAACCCATACGAGCAGTACTTC.

This clone was seen just once. V usage is TRBV7-2 and J usage is TRBJ2-7; D is possibly TRBD1 or TRBD2 (5 bases each). Between the trimmed V and J ends, which lost 7 bases and 0 bases, there was a span of 10 bases. The CDR3 covers 13 residues. The germline V gene encodes CDR1 SGHTA and CDR2 FQGNSA. The CDR3 is CASTRGPSYEQYF. In nucleotides, the CDR3 is TGTGCCAGCACCCGGGGCCCCTCCTACGAGCAGTACTTC. The full variable domain, rest sourced from reference TRBV7-2 and TRBJ2-7, is GAGVSQSPSNKVTEKGKDVELRCDPISGHTALYWYRQSLGQGLEFLIYFQGNSAPDKSGLPSDRFSAERTGGSVSTLTIQRTQQEDSAVYLCASTRGPSYEQYFGPGTRLTVT.

The chain uses TRBV19 and TRBJ2-3; 11 nucleotides line up with TRBD2. V gave up 3 bases and J gave up 2 bases; unmatched junction bases: 1. Looked up from germline, CDR1 is LNHDA and CDR2 is SQIVND (reference sequence). This CDR3 comprises 15 residues. The CDR3 protein is CASSMGLADTDTQYF. CDR3 DNA: TGTGCCAGTAGTATGGGACTAGCGGACACAGATACGCAGTATTTT.

The chain couples TRBV7-2 to TRBJ2-7, with D perhaps TRBD2 (6 bases). The V gene lost 5 bases and the J gene lost 3 bases, with 14 bases spanning the gap. CDR1 is SGHTA and CDR2 is FQGNSA in the germline V gene. The CDR3 has 14 residues. The CDR3 DNA reads as TGTGCCAGCAGCATCACGGGACTTAACTACGAGCAGTACTTC. This sequence encodes CASSITGLNYEQYF.

This chain links TRBV29-1 with TRBJ2-7; D might be TRBD1 (6 bases). The germline V gene encodes CDR1 SQVTM and CDR2 ANQGSEA. The CDR3 length is 12 residues. Trimming removed 5 bases at V and 2 bases at J, with 10 bases between. This CDR3 reads CSVSTGTYEQYF. The DNA for the CDR3 is TGCAGCGTTTCGACAGGAACCTACGAGCAGTACTTC.

This rearrangement joins TRBV7-2 to TRBJ2-7; D is undetermined. Trimming removed 3 bases at V and 4 bases at J, with 7 bases between. The CDR3 extends over 12 amino acids. Germline V CDR1 and CDR2: SGHTA, FQGNSA. As DNA, the CDR3 is TGTGCCAGCAGCTTTATGAAGTACGAGCAGTACTTC. It encodes CASSFMKYEQYF.

This clone turned up a few times. The V call is TRBV11-2, the J call TRBJ2-7, with D uncertain. Germline V gives CDR1 SGHAT, CDR2 FQNNGV. CDR3 length equals 11 residues. V lost 2 bases and J 6 bases, leaving 5 bases between the germline ends. CDR3 nucleotide sequence: TGTGCCAGCAGCTTATACGGCGAGCAGTACTTC. Translation gives CASSLYGEQYF.

The V call is TRBV29-1, the J call TRBJ1-2; TRBD1 agrees at 9 bases. J gave up 5 bases and V 6 bases, and 10 bases lay outside the gene matches. From germline, CDR1 is SQVTM and CDR2 ANQGSEA. CDR3 length: 14 amino acids. The CDR3 here is CSVATGGGGYGYTF. The DNA of the CDR3 is TGCAGCGTAGCTACAGGGGGCGGTGGATATGGCTACACCTTC.

The genes are TRBV6-1 and TRBJ2-2; 7 bases are shared with TRBD2. Germline lookup yields CDR1 MNHNS and CDR2 SASEGT. This CDR3 contains 15 residues. V gave up 8 bases and J gave up 1 base; unmatched junction bases: 7. The CDR3 bases are TGTGCCAGCCGGGCGGGGGATTGGAACACCGGGGAGCTGTTTTTT. This codes for CASRAGDWNTGELFF.

This rearrangement joins TRBV28 to TRBJ1-3; D not certain. From germline, CDR1 is MDHEN and CDR2 SYDVKM. This CDR3 is 15 amino acids long. V lost 7 bases, J lost 7 bases, and 20 bases lay in between. CDR3 coding DNA: TGTGCCAGCAATCAAGAATTGGCGGTGAGTAACACCATATATTTT. Encoded protein: CASNQELAVSNTIYF.

V usage is TRBV9 and J usage is TRBJ2-5; no clear D gene. This CDR3 comprises 15 residues. V was trimmed by 0 bases and J by 5 bases, leaving 14 bases between them. Germline-derived CDR1 and CDR2 are SGDLS and YYNGEE. CDR3 in DNA: TGTGCCAGCAGCGTAGGGGTCTCTGGGTGGGAGACCCAGTACTTC. This translates into CASSVGVSGWETQYF.

The genes are TRBV30 and TRBJ2-5; the match to TRBD1 covers 8 bases. The CDR3 covers 15 residues. After removal of 0 bases from V and 4 bases from J, the junction contained 7 bases not matched to a gene. The germline V gene has CDR1 GTSNPN and CDR2 SVGIG (reference sequence). The CDR3: CAWSVPRGLGETQYF. Written as DNA, the CDR3 is TGTGCCTGGAGTGTACCCAGGGGGCTCGGAGAGACCCAGTACTTC.

The rearrangement uses TRBV27 and TRBJ2-7, with 7 bases fitting TRBD2. J gave up 5 bases and V 3 bases, and 13 bases lay outside the gene matches. CDR3 length: 16 residues. Germline V gene data show CDR1 as MNHEY and CDR2 as SMNVEV (reference sequence). The DNA for the CDR3 is TGTGCCAGCAGTTTCCAGACCGGGCGGGGGACTCACGAGCAGTACTTC. This encodes CASSFQTGRGTHEQYF.

The V gene is TRBV2, the J gene TRBJ1-5; 9 bases are shared with TRBD1. This CDR3 is built from 17 residues. The ends lost 6 bases at V and 2 bases at J; junction bases unmatched: 11. CDR1 and CDR2 from the germline V gene are SNHLY and FYNNEI. CDR3 loop: CASSQGVGTGRNQPQHF. CDR3 bases: TGTGCCAGCAGCCAGGGGGTTGGGACAGGGCGCAATCAGCCCCAGCATTTT.

V usage is TRBV5-1 and J usage is TRBJ2-3; D gene ambiguous. The V end was cut by 0 bases, the J end by 0 bases, with 11 bases between. Looked up from germline, CDR1 is SGHRS and CDR2 is YFSETQ. CDR3 length: 16 amino acids. In nucleotides, the CDR3 is TGCGCCAGCAGCTTGGGGGCGACTTCTAGCACAGATACGCAGTATTTT. Its protein product is CASSLGATSSTDTQYF.

The chain joins TRBV30 to TRBJ1-6, with D unclear. Germline CDR1 and CDR2: GTSNPN and SVGIG (reference sequence). The ends were cut back, 3 bases at V and 0 bases at J, with 12 bases in the middle. The CDR3 is 16 amino acids. CDR3 sequence: CAWSHSAYSYNSPLHF. CDR3 nucleotides: TGTGCCTGGAGCCACAGCGCCTACTCCTATAATTCACCCCTCCACTTT.

The chain carries TRBV5-1 and TRBJ1-1; tentatively, D is TRBD1 (5 bases). V shed 4 bases and J shed 1 base, with 14 bases lying between them. The length of the CDR3 is 15 residues. CDR1 SGHRS and CDR2 YFSETQ come from the germline V gene. CDR3 nucleotide sequence: TGCGCCAGCAGCGCGGGGGGTGTCCCGAACACTGAAGCTTTCTTT. It yields the protein CASSAGGVPNTEAFF.

The V gene is TRBV29-1, the J gene TRBJ1-1; TRBD1 matches 9 bases. Germline V gene data show CDR1 as SQVTM and CDR2 as ANQGSEA. V was clipped by 7 bases and J by 0 bases; unmatched bases: 9. The CDR3 loop spans 15 amino acids. The DNA of the CDR3 is TGCAGCGGATTACAGGGGGCGCCCATGAACACTGAAGCTTTCTTT. Its translation: CSGLQGAPMNTEAFF.

This chain uses TRBV19 with TRBJ2-5; possible D gene TRBD2, 6 bases. This CDR3 is 14 amino acids long. Trimming took off 7 bases at V and 3 bases at J, with 15 bases between the two ends. Germline V gene sequence: CDR1 LNHDA, CDR2 SQIVND (reference sequence). In nucleotides, the CDR3 is TGTGCCAGTAACTTCGGCGGGAATAAAGAGACCCAGTACTTC. Its translation is CASNFGGNKETQYF.

V gene TRBV6-5 combines with J gene TRBJ2-3; 16 positions match TRBD2. CDR3 length equals 16 residues. The J segment lost 8 bases and the V segment lost 1 base, leaving 3 bases of the junction unmatched. Looked up from germline, CDR1 is MNHEY and CDR2 is SVGAGI. The CDR3 DNA reads TGTGCCAGCAGTTACTACGGGACTAGCGGGAGGGTTACGCAGTATTTT. This gives the protein CASSYYGTSGRVTQYF.

The chain is built from TRBV5-8 and TRBJ2-7, with TRBD1 matching 7 bases. The junction had 7 bases not matched to a gene; V was cut back by 0 bases and J by 4 bases. From germline, CDR1 is SGHTS and CDR2 YDEGEE. CDR3 size: 15 residues. The CDR3 protein is CASSLGIGGRYEQYF. In DNA form, the CDR3 reads TGTGCCAGCAGCTTGGGGATAGGGGGCCGGTACGAGCAGTACTTC.

V usage is TRBV25-1 and J usage is TRBJ2-1; maybe TRBD2 (6 bases). The CDR3 contains 17 residues. CDR1 and CDR2 (germline): MGHDK, SYGVNS. Trimming removed 5 bases from V and 2 bases from J, with 19 bases in between. The CDR3 sequence is CASSSPLAGLTYNEQFF. CDR3 DNA sequence: TGTGCCAGCAGTTCCCCTCTGGCGGGATTGACCTACAATGAGCAGTTCTTC.